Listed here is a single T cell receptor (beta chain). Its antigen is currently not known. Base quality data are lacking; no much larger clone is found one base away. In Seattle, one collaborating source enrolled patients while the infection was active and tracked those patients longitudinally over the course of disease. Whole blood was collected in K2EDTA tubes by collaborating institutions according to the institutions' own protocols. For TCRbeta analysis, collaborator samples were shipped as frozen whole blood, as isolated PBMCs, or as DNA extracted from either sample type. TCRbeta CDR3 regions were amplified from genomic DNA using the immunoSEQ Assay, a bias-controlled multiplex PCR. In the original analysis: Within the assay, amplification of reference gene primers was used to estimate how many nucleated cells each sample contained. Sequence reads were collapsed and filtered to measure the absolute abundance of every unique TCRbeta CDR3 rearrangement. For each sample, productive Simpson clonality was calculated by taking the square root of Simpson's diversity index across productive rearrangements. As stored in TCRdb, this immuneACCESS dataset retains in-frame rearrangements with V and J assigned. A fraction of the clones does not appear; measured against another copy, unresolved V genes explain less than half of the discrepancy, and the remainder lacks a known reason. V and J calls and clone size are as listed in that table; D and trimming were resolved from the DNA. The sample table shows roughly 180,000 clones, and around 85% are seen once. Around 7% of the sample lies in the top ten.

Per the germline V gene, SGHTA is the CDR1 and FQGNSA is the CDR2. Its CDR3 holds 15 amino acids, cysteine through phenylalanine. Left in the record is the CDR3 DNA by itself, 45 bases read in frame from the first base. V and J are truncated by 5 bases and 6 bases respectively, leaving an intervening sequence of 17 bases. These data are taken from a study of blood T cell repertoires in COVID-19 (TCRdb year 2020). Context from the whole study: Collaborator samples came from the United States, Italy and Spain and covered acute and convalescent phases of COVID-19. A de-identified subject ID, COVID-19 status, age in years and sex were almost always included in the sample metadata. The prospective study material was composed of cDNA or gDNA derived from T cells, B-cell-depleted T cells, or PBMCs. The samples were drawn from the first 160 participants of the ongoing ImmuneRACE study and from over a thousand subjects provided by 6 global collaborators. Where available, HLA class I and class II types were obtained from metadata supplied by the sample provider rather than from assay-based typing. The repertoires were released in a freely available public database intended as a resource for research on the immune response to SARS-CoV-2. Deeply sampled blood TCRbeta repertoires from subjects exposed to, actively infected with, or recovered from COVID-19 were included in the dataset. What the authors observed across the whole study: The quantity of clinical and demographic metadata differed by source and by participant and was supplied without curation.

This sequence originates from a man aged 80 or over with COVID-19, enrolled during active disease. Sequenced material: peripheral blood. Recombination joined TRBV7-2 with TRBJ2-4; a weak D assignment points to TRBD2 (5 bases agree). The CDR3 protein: CASSPQRGRVNIQYF. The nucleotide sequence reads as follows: TGTGCCAGCAGCCCTCAACGGGGAAGGGTAAACATTCAGTACTTC.